The 14 T cell receptor beta chains in this list originate from one sample, sequenced in a study of identical twins. MiXCR, applied by TCRdb to the 5' RACE reads, yields one record per CDR3 protein. The data hold 450,000 to 650,000 distinct CDR3 sequences, with roughly 15% observed a single time. These sequences were also reported in another study, on yellow fever vaccine responses in identical twins.

The sequencing input was CD4+ T cells sorted from blood. The receptors were gathered from a woman under 30 in good health.

The rearrangement joins TRBV20-1 to TRBJ2-4; tentatively, D is TRBD1 (5 bases). The CDR3 is 13 amino acids. CDR1 is DFQATT and CDR2 is SNEGSKA in the germline V gene (reference sequence). Trimming pared 1 base from V and 7 bases from J, leaving 11 bases between. The CDR3 sequence is CSARGQGENIQYF. CDR3 sequence (DNA): TGCAGTGCTAGAGGGCAGGGCGAGAACATTCAGTACTTC.

This clonotype was detected ten times or more. V and J are TRBV5-5 and TRBJ1-1; the D is unclear. CDR3 length equals 13 residues. Trimming removed 5 bases from V and 1 base from J, with 9 bases in between. CDR1 and CDR2 from the germline V gene are SGHKS and YYEKEE (reference sequence). CDR3 amino acids: CASSQAPNTEAFF. CDR3 coding DNA: TGTGCCAGCAGTCAGGCGCCGAACACTGAAGCTTTCTTT.

V usage is TRBV6-5 and J usage is TRBJ1-2; D unclear. The CDR3 consists of 11 residues. Germline loops: CDR1 MNHEY, CDR2 SVGAGI. V lost 8 bases to trimming and J lost 8 bases, with 12 bases between them. The CDR3 region is CASGSMGGYTF. The CDR3 DNA reads TGTGCCAGCGGATCAATGGGGGGCTACACCTTC.

This clonotype has more than one count but fewer than ten. The V call is TRBV6-1, the J call TRBJ2-2; D is unclear. Per germline, CDR1 MNHNS and CDR2 SASEGT. With 6 bases removed from V and 3 bases from J, the gap between germline ends came to 17 bases. The CDR3 length is 16 residues. The DNA for the CDR3 is TGTGCCAGCAGACCCCGTGGCCCTCGAGACACCGGGGAGCTGTTTTTT. Translated, it gives CASRPRGPRDTGELFF.

The DNA of the CDR3 is TGTGCCAGCAGCCAGACAGGGGGCAACACAGATACGCAGTATTTT. This translates into CASSQTGGNTDTQYF. The chain recombines TRBV7-7 with TRBJ2-3; the match to TRBD1 covers 10 bases. The V and J ends lost 5 bases and 2 bases, in that order; junction bases with no gene match: 4. The CDR3 spans 15 residues. CDR1 is SSHAT, CDR2 FNYEAQ, per germline (reference sequence).

The chain carries TRBV12-3 or TRBV12-4 and TRBJ2-5, with D uncertain. Trimming left V 1 base short and J 3 bases short, with 9 bases between. The CDR3 is made up of 14 amino acids. In nucleotides, the CDR3 is TGTGCCAGCAGTTTAGGGGCAGGAAAAGAGACCCAGTACTTC. Protein product: CASSLGAGKETQYF.

Many counts were recorded for this clonotype. The V gene is TRBV20-1, the J gene TRBJ2-3, with 7 bases lining up with TRBD2. V trimming: 2 bases; J trimming: 0 bases; junction bases outside the gene matches: 2. Looked up from germline, CDR1 is DFQATT and CDR2 is SNEGSKA (reference sequence). The length of the CDR3 is 14 residues. The CDR3 DNA sequence: TGCAGTGCTAGAAGCGGGACTAGCACAGATACGCAGTATTTT. Translating it yields CSARSGTSTDTQYF.

The rearrangement joins TRBV12-3 or TRBV12-4 to TRBJ1-2; TRBD1 is a possible D gene (5 bases). The V end lost 7 bases, the J end lost 8 bases, and 14 bases lay between the germline ends. The CDR3 is 12 residues long. The CDR3 region has the DNA TGTGCCAGCACCCTCACCAGGGAAGGCTACACCTTC. Translation gives CASTLTREGYTF.

This clonotype was seen a few times. CDR3 sequence reads: CASSAGLAGRAGELFF. The CDR3, as DNA: TGCGCCAGCAGCGCTGGACTAGCGGGACGGGCCGGGGAGCTGTTTTTT. This chain links TRBV5-1 with TRBJ2-2; 12 positions agree with TRBD2. This CDR3 comprises 16 residues. V gave up 4 bases and J gave up 6 bases; unmatched junction bases: 7. Germline values: CDR1 SGHRS, CDR2 YFSETQ.

This clonotype occurred a few times. The chain carries TRBV29-1 and TRBJ2-3, with D hard to call. The CDR3 is 15 amino acids. V was pared by 8 bases and J by 0 bases, with 18 bases between. Germline CDR1 reads SQVTM; CDR2 reads ANQGSEA. CDR3 DNA: TGCAGCATCACATTATTACTATTCAGCACAGATACGCAGTATTTT. Amino acid sequence: CSITLLLFSTDTQYF.

The rearrangement joins TRBV7-9 to TRBJ1-6; 7 bases map to TRBD1. The CDR3 spans 16 residues. The ends lost 5 bases at V and 1 base at J; junction bases unmatched: 5. Per the germline V gene, CDR1 is SEHNR and CDR2 is FQNEAQ (reference sequence). Written as DNA, the CDR3 is TGTGCCAGCAGCGACAGGGTAAAGTCCTATAATTCACCCCTCCACTTT. This gives the protein CASSDRVKSYNSPLHF.

This clonotype has only a few counts. This chain links TRBV7-9 with TRBJ2-3, with TRBD2 matching over 8 bases. The germline gives CDR1 SEHNR, CDR2 FQNEAQ (reference sequence). Trimming cost V 6 bases and J 5 bases; bases outside gene matches: 7. The CDR3 extends over 14 amino acids. The CDR3 loop is CASSPGGAGDTQYF. The CDR3 bases are TGTGCCAGCAGTCCCGGGGGGGCCGGAGATACGCAGTATTTT.

This clonotype was recorded a few times. The rearrangement links TRBV7-9 to TRBJ1-1, with D possibly TRBD1 on 5 matching bases. Germline V gene data show CDR1 as SEHNR and CDR2 as FQNEAQ (reference sequence). The CDR3 extends over 14 amino acids. V was cut by 3 bases and J by 1 base, with 9 bases left in between. CDR3 sequence reads: CASSLNQGNTEAFF. In DNA form, the CDR3 reads TGTGCCAGCAGCTTGAACCAGGGGAACACTGAAGCTTTCTTT.

This clonotype was picked up a small number of times. J is TRBJ2-1 and V is TRBV12-3 or TRBV12-4; 11 bases are a match to TRBD2. The junction had 11 bases not matched to a gene; V was cut back by 6 bases and J by 7 bases. This CDR3 comprises 16 residues. The CDR3 sequence is CASRARTSGSPNEQFF. The CDR3 bases are TGTGCCAGCAGGGCAAGAACTAGCGGGAGCCCTAATGAGCAGTTCTTC.